The 27 T cell receptor beta chains below were found in one sample sequenced in a study of cytomegalovirus exposure and HLA in healthy donors. The method was immunoSEQ multiplex PCR; TCRdb's version includes in-frame clones alone and lacks a portion of them. The sample lists roughly 240,000 clones, about 86% occurring once. The specimen was PBMCs. The receptors shown here come from a man between 18 and 29 years old in good health and CMV-seronegative.

The chain couples TRBV9 to TRBJ2-3; tentatively, D is TRBD2 (6 bases). V shed 3 bases and J shed 3 bases, with 14 bases lying between them. The germline V gene has CDR1 SGDLS and CDR2 YYNGEE. The CDR3 loop spans 15 amino acids. Here the CDR3 DNA reads TGTGCCAGCAGCGCTGGGCGGGATCGGACAGATACGCAGTATTTT. It translates to CASSAGRDRTDTQYF.

This chain uses TRBV10-2 with TRBJ1-6; possibly TRBD1 for D (5 bases). Germline CDR1 is WSHSY and CDR2 is SAAADI. V was pared by 3 bases and J by 4 bases, with 10 bases between. The CDR3 sequence is 15 residues long. CDR3 coding DNA: TGCGCCAGCAGTGAAGGGGCCCTATATAATTCACCCCTCCACTTT. This translates into CASSEGALYNSPLHF.

This chain links TRBV2 with TRBJ1-1; D not certain. The germline V and J ends were trimmed by 4 bases and 1 base, with 7 bases remaining between them. The germline gives CDR1 SNHLY, CDR2 FYNNEI. The CDR3 has 13 amino acids. CDR3 in amino acids: CASSVTSNTEAFF. As DNA, the CDR3 is TGTGCCAGCAGTGTCACATCGAACACTGAAGCTTTCTTT.

The chain recombines TRBV5-1 with TRBJ2-5; the D is unclear. Germline lookup yields CDR1 SGHRS and CDR2 YFSETQ. This CDR3 has 12 amino acids. Trimming left V 4 bases short and J 2 bases short, with 6 bases between. In DNA form, the CDR3 reads TGCGCCAGCAGCCCAAATCAAGAGACCCAGTACTTC. It encodes CASSPNQETQYF.

This clone appeared a single time. An end of the junction does not agree with germline; a read error may underlie this. This chain connects TRBV7-7 to TRBJ2-3; D gene ambiguous. The V gene's germline CDR1 is SSHAT and CDR2 FNYEAQ (reference sequence). The CDR3 covers 13 residues. The CDR3, as DNA: TGTGCTAGCAGCGCCCGACTTCGGGATACGCAGTATTTT. This encodes CASSARLRDTQYF.

The chain has TRBV5-6 and TRBJ1-1; D call uncertain. Germline V gene sequence: CDR1 SGHDT, CDR2 YYEEEE. Trimming removed 7 bases from V and 0 bases from J, with 7 bases in between. This CDR3 is 12 amino acids long. The CDR3 protein is CASGDMNTEAFF. The CDR3 DNA reads TGTGCCAGCGGCGACATGAACACTGAAGCTTTCTTT.

The J gene is TRBJ1-2, the V gene TRBV28; no clear D. CDR1 MDHEN and CDR2 SYDVKM come from the germline V gene. Trimming cost V 1 base and J 8 bases, with 8 bases left between them. The CDR3 is made up of 12 amino acids. Here the CDR3 DNA reads TGTGCCAGCAGTTTATTTACCAGGGGCTACACCTTC. It encodes CASSLFTRGYTF.

The chain carries TRBV7-2 and TRBJ2-1, with 13 positions matching TRBD2. There are 15 residues in the CDR3. Per germline, CDR1 SGHTA and CDR2 FQGNSA. The junction had 1 base not matched to a gene; V was cut back by 2 bases and J by 6 bases. This CDR3 is CASSLTSGGANEQFF. The CDR3 DNA reads as TGTGCCAGCAGCTTAACTAGCGGGGGGGCCAATGAGCAGTTCTTC.

The rearrangement uses TRBV10-3 and TRBJ1-1, with 8 bases matching TRBD1. This CDR3 is built from 14 residues. Germline V gene data show CDR1 as ENHRY and CDR2 as SYGVKD. V shed 2 bases, J shed 11 bases, and the junction held 10 bases outside the gene matches. CDR3 region: CAISEGQGISGAFF. CDR3 bases: TGTGCCATCAGTGAGGGACAGGGAATTTCAGGGGCTTTCTTT.

The CDR3 nucleotides are TGTGCCAGCAGTGAGTCCTTTGGGGCGGGGGCCACCGGGGAGCTGTTTTTT. Its translation: CASSESFGAGATGELFF. The rearrangement uses TRBV2 and TRBJ2-2; possibly TRBD2 for D (7 bases). This CDR3 spans 17 amino acids. Germline V lookup: CDR1 SNHLY, CDR2 FYNNEI. Trimming removed 3 bases from V and 4 bases from J, with 18 bases in between.

CDR3 DNA sequence: TGTGCCAGCAGCCCGGGCGCGAATGAGGGCGAGCAGTTCTTC. Amino acid sequence: CASSPGANEGEQFF. The chain employs TRBV7-3 and TRBJ2-1; possible D gene TRBD2, 5 bases. The CDR3 is 14 amino acids. Trimming stripped 5 bases from V and 10 bases from J, with 18 bases between. CDR1 SGHTA and CDR2 FQGTGA come from the germline V gene.

The chain has TRBV28 and TRBJ2-5, with 10 bases lining up with TRBD2. This CDR3 is built from 18 residues. From germline, CDR1 is MDHEN and CDR2 SYDVKM. After removal of 5 bases from V and 5 bases from J, the junction contained 17 bases not matched to a gene. The DNA of the CDR3 is TGTGCCAGCAGTCGGTTTGCCCAGCGGGGGGGCGAGTTGGAGACCCAGTACTTC. Translated, it gives CASSRFAQRGGELETQYF. The complete variable domain, with remaining parts taken from reference TRBV28 and TRBJ2-5, reads DVKVTQSSRYLVKRTGEKVFLECVQDMDHENMFWYRQDPGLGLRLIYFSYDVKMKEKGDIPEGYSVSREKKERFSLILESASTNQTSMYLCASSRFAQRGGELETQYFGPGTRLLVL.

This sequence joins TRBV18 and TRBJ2-5; TRBD1 agrees at 9 bases. The CDR3 spans 16 residues. Germline-derived CDR1 and CDR2 are KGHSH and LQKENI. J lost 4 bases, V lost 3 bases, and 9 bases had no gene match. For the CDR3, the DNA is TGTGCCAGCTCACCTATCCCGGGACAGGGTGGAGAGACCCAGTACTTC. This sequence encodes CASSPIPGQGGETQYF.

This CDR3 reads CASTEGYGYTF. The CDR3 DNA reads TGTGCCAGCACCGAGGGCTATGGCTACACCTTC. The V gene is TRBV11-2, the J gene TRBJ1-2; D call uncertain. Germline-derived CDR1 and CDR2 are SGHAT and FQNNGV. V lost 7 bases and J lost 4, with 7 bases in between. The CDR3 contains 11 residues.

The chain is built from TRBV28 and TRBJ1-5, with 7 positions matching TRBD1. The CDR3 is made up of 13 amino acids. The germline V gene has CDR1 MDHEN and CDR2 SYDVKM. V shed 11 bases and J 3 bases; nucleotides not matched to a gene: 7. The DNA for the CDR3 is TGTGCCGGCCAGACAGGGTTCAATCAGCCCCAGCATTTT. Encoded protein: CAGQTGFNQPQHF. The whole variable domain, filled in from reference TRBV28 and TRBJ1-5, reads DVKVTQSSRYLVKRTGEKVFLECVQDMDHENMFWYRQDPGLGLRLIYFSYDVKMKEKGDIPEGYSVSREKKERFSLILESASTNQTSMYLCAGQTGFNQPQHFGDGTRLSIL.

The rearrangement links TRBV5-1 to TRBJ1-6, with D maybe TRBD1 (5 bases). The CDR3 runs to 14 residues. The V and J ends lost 0 bases and 8 bases respectively, with 9 bases between them. Germline V lookup: CDR1 SGHRS, CDR2 YFSETQ. CDR3: CASSLGRADSPLHF. The CDR3 DNA is TGCGCCAGCAGCTTGGGCAGGGCGGATTCACCCCTCCACTTT.

The J gene is TRBJ1-1, the V gene TRBV9; the D is unclear. Germline CDR1 is SGDLS and CDR2 is YYNGEE. V lost 3 bases, J lost 7 bases, and 10 bases lay in between. CDR3 length equals 12 residues. This CDR3 is CASSATAGEAFF. In DNA, the CDR3 is TGTGCCAGCAGCGCGACGGCAGGTGAAGCTTTCTTT.

The gene calls are TRBV19 and TRBJ2-1; D may be TRBD2 (6 bases). Germline loops: CDR1 LNHDA, CDR2 SQIVND (reference sequence). Trimming removed 6 bases at V and 4 bases at J, with 10 bases between. CDR3 length equals 13 residues. The CDR3 region is CASRPGLYNEQFF. For the CDR3, the DNA is TGTGCCAGTAGACCGGGACTTTACAATGAGCAGTTCTTC. The full variable domain, completed using reference TRBV19 and TRBJ2-1, is DGGITQSPKYLFRKEGQNVTLSCEQNLNHDAMYWYRQDPGQGLRLIYYSQIVNDFQKGDIAEGYSVSREKKESFPLTVTSAQKNPTAFYLCASRPGLYNEQFFGPGTRLTVL.

This chain connects TRBV6-1 to TRBJ2-3, with 7 bases aligning to TRBD1. Germline V gene lookup returns CDR1 MNHNS and CDR2 SASEGT. With 6 bases clipped from V and 4 bases from J, the junction kept 7 bases outside the gene matches. The length of the CDR3 is 14 residues. CDR3 protein: CASRPGTEADTQYF. In DNA form, the CDR3 reads TGTGCCAGCAGACCAGGGACAGAGGCAGATACGCAGTATTTT.

The rearrangement links TRBV29-1 to TRBJ1-1; D ambiguous. V lost 3 bases, J lost 6 bases, and 5 bases lay in between. The CDR3 is 10 residues long. Looked up from germline, CDR1 is SQVTM and CDR2 is ANQGSEA. The chain's CDR3 is CSVEGSEAFF. The CDR3 DNA is TGCAGCGTTGAGGGCTCTGAAGCTTTCTTT. Combining the CDR3 with reference TRBV29-1 and TRBJ1-1 gives the whole variable domain SAVISQKPSRDICQRGTSLTIQCQVDSQVTMMFWYRQQPGQSLTLIATANQGSEATYESGFVIDKFPISRPNLTFSTLTVSNMSPEDSSIYLCSVEGSEAFFGQGTRLTVV.

This rearrangement joins TRBV5-1 to TRBJ2-5; D is perhaps TRBD1 (6 bases). CDR3 size: 14 residues. V lost 4 bases and J 4 bases, leaving 14 bases between the germline ends. Germline lookup yields CDR1 SGHRS and CDR2 YFSETQ. The DNA of the CDR3 is TGCGCCAGCAGCACTCAGGGGATGGTAGAGACCCAGTACTTC. It encodes CASSTQGMVETQYF.

The chain is built from TRBV11-2 and TRBJ2-7; possible D gene TRBD1, 5 bases. The germline gives CDR1 SGHAT, CDR2 FQNNGV. This CDR3 is 15 amino acids long. V was trimmed by 5 bases and J by 2 bases, leaving 16 bases between them. CDR3 in amino acids: CASSPTRGRAYEQYF. CDR3 DNA: TGTGCCAGCAGCCCGACCCGTGGCAGGGCCTACGAGCAGTACTTC.

The gene calls are TRBV7-9 and TRBJ1-3; D is undetermined. This CDR3 region has 16 residues. V was clipped by 6 bases and J by 0 bases, with 15 bases between them. From germline, CDR1 is SEHNR and CDR2 FQNEAQ (reference sequence). The CDR3 nucleotides read TGTGCCAGCAGTACTGTTGGTTTTCACTCTGGAAACACCATATATTTT. Protein product: CASSTVGFHSGNTIYF.

The J gene is TRBJ2-1, the V gene TRBV5-1; no clear D. Germline-derived CDR1 and CDR2 are SGHRS and YFSETQ. This CDR3 has 13 amino acids. The germline V and J ends were trimmed by 0 bases and 10 bases, with 11 bases remaining between them. CDR3 in DNA: TGCGCCAGCAGCTTGGAGTTTGAGCGAGAGCAGTTCTTC. Protein: CASSLEFEREQFF.

This clone was detected only a few times. The chain carries TRBV27 and TRBJ1-1; TRBD1 is a possible D gene (5 bases). This CDR3 contains 13 residues. V dropped 4 bases and J dropped 6 bases, with 12 bases sitting between them. Germline CDR1 MNHEY, CDR2 SMNVEV (reference sequence). The CDR3 reads CASSWRRGPEAFF. The CDR3 DNA reads as TGTGCCAGCAGTTGGCGGAGGGGTCCTGAAGCTTTCTTT.

This chain links TRBV4-1 with TRBJ1-6, with a weak D call TRBD1 (5 bases). The V gene lost 9 bases and the J gene lost 0 bases, with 12 bases spanning the gap. The CDR3 runs to 15 residues. Germline V gene lookup returns CDR1 MGHRA and CDR2 YSYEKL. This CDR3 reads CASRQPSSYNSPLHF. The CDR3 bases are TGCGCCAGTAGACAGCCGAGCTCCTATAATTCACCCCTCCACTTT.

This clone was seen more than once but under ten times. The rearrangement joins TRBV4-2 to TRBJ1-6, with TRBD1 identical over 8 bases. Unmatched junction bases numbered 0, after V lost 3 bases and J lost 5 bases. CDR1 LGHNA and CDR2 YNFKEQ come from the germline V gene. This CDR3 is 14 amino acids long. This chain's CDR3 is CASSQGQDNSPLHF. The CDR3 DNA reads as TGTGCCAGCAGCCAGGGACAGGATAATTCACCCCTCCACTTT.